The entry that follows covers one T cell receptor beta chain sequence. These data come from a study of T cell changes during pregnancy in multiple sclerosis. Method: immunoSEQ multiplex PCR; TCRdb's copy keeps in-frame clones and lacks some. The sample has 15,000 or so clones; approximately 86% are singletons. The trim removed 2 bases at V and 2 bases at J, leaving 2 bases unmatched. This CDR3 has 15 residues. The V gene's germline CDR1 is SNHLY and CDR2 FYNNEI. The V gene is TRBV2, the J gene TRBJ2-3, with 9 positions matching TRBD2. The clonotype comes from a female donor with multiple sclerosis, enrolled in a pregnancy study. Sequencing was performed on CD8+ T cells from peripheral blood mononuclear cells, taken in the first trimester of pregnancy. The CDR3 region is CASSERLAVTDTQYF. The CDR3 bases are TGTGCCAGCAGTGAAAGACTAGCGGTCACAGATACGCAGTATTTT.